Each of the 24 T cell receptor beta chains below was sequenced from the same sample in a study of blood T cell repertoires in COVID-19. Libraries were prepared by immunoSEQ multiplex PCR; TCRdb keeps only in-frame clonotypes and omits some of them. The sample records more than 95,000 clones, around 63% being singletons. The source material was peripheral blood. The receptors originated from a woman in her 70s with acute or convalescent COVID-19.

The chain is built from TRBV28 and TRBJ2-3; 8 nucleotides match TRBD2. J was trimmed by 6 bases and V by 5 bases; bases with no gene match: 4. There are 13 residues in the CDR3. Per germline, CDR1 MDHEN and CDR2 SYDVKM. The CDR3 loop is CASSLAGGDTQYF. The CDR3 DNA reads TGTGCCAGCAGTCTAGCGGGTGGGGATACGCAGTATTTT. Full variable domain (remainder filled in from reference TRBV28 and TRBJ2-3): DVKVTQSSRYLVKRTGEKVFLECVQDMDHENMFWYRQDPGLGLRLIYFSYDVKMKEKGDIPEGYSVSREKKERFSLILESASTNQTSMYLCASSLAGGDTQYFGPGTRLTVL.

The gene calls are TRBV9 and TRBJ1-4; 7 bases agree with TRBD1. This CDR3 contains 14 residues. CDR1 is SGDLS, CDR2 YYNGEE, per germline. The V segment lost 4 bases and the J segment 8 bases; nucleotides outside the gene matches: 8. The DNA for the CDR3 is TGTGCCAGCAGCCCGGGGGACAGCGGGGAAAAACTGTTTTTT. Translation: CASSPGDSGEKLFF.

This chain joins TRBV3-1 (or the pseudogene TRBV3-2) and TRBJ1-2, with a tentative D call TRBD1 (6 bases). CDR1 and CDR2 (germline): LGHDT, YNNKEL (reference sequence). Trimming took off 5 bases at V and 6 bases at J, with 22 bases between the two ends. The CDR3 has 16 amino acids. CDR3 region: CASSLQPTGKIDGYTF. CDR3 DNA sequence: TGTGCCAGCAGCTTACAACCCACAGGGAAAATCGATGGCTACACCTTC.

The chain carries TRBV9 and TRBJ2-5; TRBD1 matches 8 bases. From germline, CDR1 is SGDLS and CDR2 YYNGEE. Losses at the gene ends were 0 bases for V and 2 bases for J; bases not matched to a gene: 6. This CDR3 is built from 16 residues. CDR3 loop: CASSVAEDRVQETQYF. In nucleotides, the CDR3 is TGTGCCAGCAGCGTAGCTGAGGACAGGGTACAAGAGACCCAGTACTTC.

In this sample, this clone turned up a few times. The chain is built from TRBV3-1 (or the pseudogene TRBV3-2) and TRBJ2-1; TRBD2 aligns across 11 bases. CDR3 length: 15 amino acids. With V trimmed by 4 bases and J by 4 bases, 3 bases remained unmatched. From germline, CDR1 is LGHDT and CDR2 YNNKEL (reference sequence). The CDR3 here is CASSPGLAAYNEQFF. In DNA form, the CDR3 reads TGTGCCAGCAGCCCGGGACTAGCGGCTTACAATGAGCAGTTCTTC.

The chain recombines TRBV5-6 with TRBJ1-5; D unresolved. The CDR3 consists of 13 residues. Germline V gene sequence: CDR1 SGHDT, CDR2 YYEEEE. The germline V and J ends were trimmed by 1 base and 1 base, with 3 bases remaining between them. CDR3 sequence: CASSLSSNQPQHF. As DNA, the CDR3 is TGTGCCAGCAGCTTGAGCAGCAATCAGCCCCAGCATTTT.

V gene TRBV2 combines with J gene TRBJ2-4, with 9 bases lining up with TRBD1. This CDR3 spans 14 amino acids. Trimming removed 6 bases from V and 3 bases from J; junction bases left unmatched: 3. Germline V gene data show CDR1 as SNHLY and CDR2 as FYNNEI. CDR3 DNA sequence: TGTGCCAGCAGGGAGACAGGGGGCAAAAACATTCAGTACTTC. It yields the protein CASRETGGKNIQYF.

V is TRBV6-5 and J is TRBJ1-5; no reliable D call. The germline V and J ends were trimmed by 6 bases and 0 bases, with 9 bases remaining between them. Germline loops: CDR1 MNHEY, CDR2 SVGAGI. This CDR3 region has 14 residues. CDR3 coding DNA: TGTGCCAGCAGCCCAGATATTAGCAATCAGCCCCAGCATTTT. Translated, it gives CASSPDISNQPQHF.

This chain links TRBV7-2 with TRBJ1-5; no clear D gene. CDR3 length: 14 amino acids. Germline-derived CDR1 and CDR2 are SGHTA and FQGNSA. V was trimmed by 0 bases and J by 4 bases, leaving 7 bases between them. DNA for the CDR3: TGTGCCAGCAGCTTAGCCCTCAGGAATCAGCCCCAGCATTTT. Translation gives CASSLALRNQPQHF.

This rearrangement joins TRBV6-1 to TRBJ2-1, with 9 bases matching TRBD2. Germline CDR1 MNHNS, CDR2 SASEGT. The CDR3 is 16 amino acids. The V gene end was trimmed by 1 base and the J gene end by 2 bases; junction bases not matched to a gene: 3. In DNA form, the CDR3 reads TGTGCCAGCAGTGAAGGGACTAGCGACACCTACAATGAGCAGTTCTTC. This sequence encodes CASSEGTSDTYNEQFF.

The CDR3 spells CASSPFGRGKETQYF. The CDR3 bases are TGCGCCAGCAGCCCCTTTGGCAGGGGGAAAGAGACCCAGTACTTC. V and J are TRBV4-1 and TRBJ2-5; 7 bases agree with TRBD1. The V gene end was trimmed by 4 bases and the J gene end by 3 bases; junction bases not matched to a gene: 8. Germline loops: CDR1 MGHRA, CDR2 YSYEKL. The CDR3 spans 15 residues.

The genes are TRBV5-1 and TRBJ2-7, with 9 positions matching TRBD2. Looked up from germline, CDR1 is SGHRS and CDR2 is YFSETQ. J was trimmed by 7 bases and V by 0 bases; bases with no gene match: 8. CDR3 length: 15 amino acids. For the CDR3, the DNA is TGCGCCAGCAGCTTGGCGGCGAGCGGGGGGCTTGAGCAGTACTTC. It codes for CASSLAASGGLEQYF.

V gene TRBV28 combines with J gene TRBJ2-1, with a possible D match to TRBD1 (6 bases). The CDR3 sequence is 12 residues long. Germline loops: CDR1 MDHEN, CDR2 SYDVKM. Trimming took off 6 bases at V and 11 bases at J, with 14 bases between the two ends. This CDR3 is CASRTGMPKQFF. The CDR3 region has the DNA TGTGCCAGCAGAACAGGGATGCCGAAGCAGTTCTTC.

The V and J genes are TRBV9 and TRBJ1-1, with TRBD1 matching over 10 bases. CDR1 SGDLS and CDR2 YYNGEE come from the germline V gene. V lost 0 bases and J lost 4; bases outside the gene matches: 3. The length of the CDR3 is 15 residues. CDR3 DNA: TGTGCCAGCAGCGTAGGACAGGGGGCTGGCACTGAAGCTTTCTTT. Translation gives CASSVGQGAGTEAFF.

The chain couples TRBV18 to TRBJ2-7; D is possibly TRBD2 (5 bases). The CDR3 is 14 residues long. CDR1 and CDR2 from the germline V gene are KGHSH and LQKENI. V was shortened by 0 bases and J by 5 bases, with 11 bases between the two germline ends. The CDR3 DNA sequence: TGTGCCAGCTCACCACCGTCTAGCCCCCACGAGCAGTACTTC. Its protein product is CASSPPSSPHEQYF.

The V and J genes are TRBV14 and TRBJ1-4; TRBD1 aligns across 8 bases. CDR3 length equals 15 residues. The V segment lost 6 bases and the J segment 2 bases; nucleotides outside the gene matches: 5. CDR1 and CDR2 from the germline V gene are SGHDN and FVKESK. In DNA, the CDR3 is TGTGCCAGCAGAAAGCAGGGGGCGACTAATGAAAAACTGTTTTTT. Translating it yields CASRKQGATNEKLFF.

V and J are TRBV27 and TRBJ2-5; 7 nucleotides line up with TRBD2. Germline loops: CDR1 MNHEY, CDR2 SMNVEV (reference sequence). V gave up 6 bases and J gave up 2 bases; unmatched junction bases: 6. CDR3 length: 14 residues. The CDR3 DNA reads as TGTGCCAGCAGGGGTAGCGGGCAACAAGAGACCCAGTACTTC. This sequence encodes CASRGSGQQETQYF.

The chain links TRBV7-3 to TRBJ2-4, with 14 bases fitting TRBD2. The CDR3 extends over 17 amino acids. J gave up 6 bases and V 5 bases, and 9 bases lay outside the gene matches. Germline lookup yields CDR1 SGHTA and CDR2 FQGTGA. The CDR3: CASSLGLAGVSGNIQYF. In DNA form, the CDR3 reads TGTGCCAGCAGCCTGGGACTAGCGGGAGTGTCGGGAAACATTCAGTACTTC.

This clone has only a few counts. The rearrangement joins TRBV3-1 (or the pseudogene TRBV3-2) to TRBJ1-2; 8 bases match TRBD1. The J segment lost 3 bases and the V segment lost 4 bases, leaving 7 bases of the junction unmatched. Germline CDR1 and CDR2: LGHDT and YNNKEL (reference sequence). This CDR3 contains 15 residues. The CDR3 bases are TGTGCCAGCAGCCCAGCCAACAGGGGGGACTATGGCTACACCTTC. As protein: CASSPANRGDYGYTF.

The chain has TRBV28 and TRBJ1-2, with D unclear. V lost 3 bases, J lost 7 bases, and 24 bases lay in between. The germline V gene encodes CDR1 MDHEN and CDR2 SYDVKM. The CDR3 is made up of 17 amino acids. CDR3 sequence (DNA): TGTGCCAGCAGTTTGTTGTCGGGAGGGCAATTCCCTGGTGGCTACACCTTC. Its translation is CASSLLSGGQFPGGYTF.

The chain employs TRBV9 and TRBJ1-1; maybe TRBD1 (5 bases). Deletions cut 4 bases from V and 4 bases from J, with 14 bases between. This CDR3 spans 14 amino acids. Germline V gene sequence: CDR1 SGDLS, CDR2 YYNGEE. CDR3 DNA sequence: TGTGCCAGCAGCCCCCCCAGGGTGGGCACTGAAGCTTTCTTT. Protein product: CASSPPRVGTEAFF.

The sample holds one count of this clone. The DNA of the CDR3 is TGTGCCAGCAGCGCAGGTGGGGGCGCAGATACGCAGTATTTT. Its protein is CASSAGGGADTQYF. The chain combines TRBV13 with TRBJ2-3; maybe TRBD1 (6 bases). Trimming took 5 bases from V and 4 from J, leaving 13 bases between them. CDR3 length: 14 amino acids. Germline lookup yields CDR1 PRHDT and CDR2 FYEKMQ (reference sequence).

This chain joins TRBV7-6 and TRBJ2-1; TRBD2 matches at 7 bases. The ends lost 7 bases at V and 4 bases at J; junction bases unmatched: 10. CDR3 length: 15 amino acids. Germline CDR1 reads SGHVS; CDR2 reads FNYEAQ. CDR3 DNA: TGTGCCAGCACCCACGGAGGGAGGGATTACAATGAGCAGTTCTTC. Translated, it gives CASTHGGRDYNEQFF.

This chain uses TRBV6-5 with TRBJ2-7; 8 bases are shared with TRBD2. The V gene's germline CDR1 is MNHEY and CDR2 SVGAGI. CDR3 length: 13 residues. Trimming at V came to 7 bases and at J to 6 bases, leaving 8 bases not matched to a gene. CDR3 in amino acids: CASMGREGPEQYF. CDR3 in DNA: TGTGCCAGCATGGGTCGGGAGGGTCCCGAGCAGTACTTC.